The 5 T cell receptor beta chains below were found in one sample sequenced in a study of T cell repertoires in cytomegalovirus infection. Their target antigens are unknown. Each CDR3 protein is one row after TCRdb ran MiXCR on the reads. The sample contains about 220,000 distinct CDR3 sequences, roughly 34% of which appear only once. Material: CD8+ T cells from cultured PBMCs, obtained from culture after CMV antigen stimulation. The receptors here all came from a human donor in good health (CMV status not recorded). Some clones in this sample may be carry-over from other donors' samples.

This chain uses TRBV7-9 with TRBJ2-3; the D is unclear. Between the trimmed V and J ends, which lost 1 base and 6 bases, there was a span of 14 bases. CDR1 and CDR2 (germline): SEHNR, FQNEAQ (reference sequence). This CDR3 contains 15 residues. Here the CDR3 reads CASSLGLPKEDTQYF. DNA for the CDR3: TGTGCCAGCAGCTTAGGACTCCCGAAGGAGGATACGCAGTATTTT.

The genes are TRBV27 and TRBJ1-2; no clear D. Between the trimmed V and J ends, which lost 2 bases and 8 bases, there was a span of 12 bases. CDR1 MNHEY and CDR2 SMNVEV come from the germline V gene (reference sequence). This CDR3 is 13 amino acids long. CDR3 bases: TGTGCCAGCAGTTTAAATGCTGCGCGGGGCTACACCTTC. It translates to CASSLNAARGYTF.

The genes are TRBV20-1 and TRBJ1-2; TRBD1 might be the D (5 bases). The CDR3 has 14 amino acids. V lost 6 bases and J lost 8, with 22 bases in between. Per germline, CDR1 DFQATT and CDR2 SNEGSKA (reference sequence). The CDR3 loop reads CSAGDGGAAEGYTF. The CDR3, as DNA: TGCAGTGCCGGAGATGGAGGGGCGGCGGAGGGCTACACCTTC.

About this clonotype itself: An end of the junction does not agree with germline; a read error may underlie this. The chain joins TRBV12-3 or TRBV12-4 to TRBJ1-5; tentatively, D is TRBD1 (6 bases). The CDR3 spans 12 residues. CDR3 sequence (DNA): TGTGCCAGCAGTCAGGGGAATCATCCCCAGCATTTT. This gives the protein CASSQGNHPQHF.

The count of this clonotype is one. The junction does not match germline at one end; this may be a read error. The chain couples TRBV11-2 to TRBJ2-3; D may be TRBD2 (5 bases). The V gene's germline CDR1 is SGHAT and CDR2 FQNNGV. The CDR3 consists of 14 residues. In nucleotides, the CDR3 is TGTGCAAGCAGCTTAGAGGGTAGAACAGATACGCAGTATTTT. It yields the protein CASSLEGRTDTQYF.